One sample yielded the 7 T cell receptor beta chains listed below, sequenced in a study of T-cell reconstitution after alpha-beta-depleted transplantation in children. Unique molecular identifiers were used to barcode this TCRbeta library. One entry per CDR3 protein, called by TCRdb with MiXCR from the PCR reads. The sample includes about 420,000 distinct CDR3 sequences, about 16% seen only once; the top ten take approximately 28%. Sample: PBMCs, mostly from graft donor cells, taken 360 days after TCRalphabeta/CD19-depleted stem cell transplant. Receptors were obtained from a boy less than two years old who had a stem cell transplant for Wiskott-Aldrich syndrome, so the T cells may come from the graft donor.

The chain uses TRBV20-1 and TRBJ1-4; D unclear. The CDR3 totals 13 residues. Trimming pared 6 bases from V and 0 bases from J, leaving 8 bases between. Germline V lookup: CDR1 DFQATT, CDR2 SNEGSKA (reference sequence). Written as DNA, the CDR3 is TGCAGTGCCGCCGGGCCAACTAATGAAAAACTGTTTTTT. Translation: CSAAGPTNEKLFF.

In DNA form, the CDR3 reads TGTGCCAGCAGTTCTTCCGTCGGAAAAGGGGTCATTAGGGAGCTGTTTTTT. Its protein is CASSSSVGKGVIRELFF. The chain has TRBV27 and TRBJ2-2, with D possibly being TRBD1 (5 bases). Germline V gene data show CDR1 as MNHEY and CDR2 as SMNVEV (reference sequence). The CDR3 extends over 17 amino acids. V was trimmed by 4 bases and J by 9 bases, leaving 24 bases between them.

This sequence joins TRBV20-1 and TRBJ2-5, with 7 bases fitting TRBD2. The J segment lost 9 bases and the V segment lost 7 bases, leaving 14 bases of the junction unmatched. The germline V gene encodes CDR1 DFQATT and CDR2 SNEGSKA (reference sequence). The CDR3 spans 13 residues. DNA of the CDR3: TGCAGTGGGGAGGGACTCAGGACCAAGGCCCAGTACTTC. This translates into CSGEGLRTKAQYF.

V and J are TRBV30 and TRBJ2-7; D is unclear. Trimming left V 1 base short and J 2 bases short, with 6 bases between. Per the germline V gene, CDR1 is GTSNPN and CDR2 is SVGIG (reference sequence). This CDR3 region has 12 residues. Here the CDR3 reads CAWSATTYEQYF. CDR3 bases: TGTGCCTGGAGTGCCACTACCTACGAGCAGTACTTC.

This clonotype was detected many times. CDR3 protein: CASSLEGGGYTF. CDR3 nucleotide sequence: TGTGCCAGCAGTTTAGAAGGCGGCGGCTACACCTTC. The chain links TRBV12-3 or TRBV12-4 to TRBJ1-2; unclear D gene. The length of the CDR3 is 12 residues. V lost 1 base and J 8 bases, leaving 8 bases between the germline ends.

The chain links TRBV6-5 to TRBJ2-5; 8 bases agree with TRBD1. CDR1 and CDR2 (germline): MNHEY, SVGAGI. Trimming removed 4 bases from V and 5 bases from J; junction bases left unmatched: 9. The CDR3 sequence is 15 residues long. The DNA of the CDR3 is TGTGCCAGCAGTTCCCTCAGGGGGCAGGGGGAGACCCAGTACTTC. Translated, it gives CASSSLRGQGETQYF.

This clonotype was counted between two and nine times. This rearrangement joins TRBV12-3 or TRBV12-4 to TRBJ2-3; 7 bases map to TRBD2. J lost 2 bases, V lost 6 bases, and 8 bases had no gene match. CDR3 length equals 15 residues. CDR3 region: CASSRSGLPTDTQYF. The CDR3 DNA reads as TGTGCCAGCAGCCGTAGCGGGTTACCCACAGATACGCAGTATTTT.